The clone carrying this TCR beta chain occurred a few times. In the study's own analysis: Nucleated cell number was recorded as an estimate derived from reference gene primer amplification. Sequencing used immunoSEQ multiplex PCR; TCRdb keeps in-frame clones, though not all of them. V and J calls and clone size come straight from that table; D and trimming were deduced from the DNA. The table includes fewer than 130,000 clones, less than 85% detected once. The data are from a study of blood T cell repertoires in COVID-19. About the study: Whether acute or convalescent, the COVID-19 samples came from the United States, Italy and Spain. The cDNA or gDNA used as material had been derived from T cells, B-cell-depleted T cells, or PBMCs.

The origin of this receptor is an older man with active or convalescent COVID-19. Material: peripheral blood.

The CDR3 bases are TGCGCCAGCAGTGAGGCCTCGACAGGGAGGAATCAGCCCCAGCATTTT. Protein product: CASSEASTGRNQPQHF. The chain employs TRBV10-2 and TRBJ1-5; 7 nucleotides line up with TRBD1. This CDR3 is 16 amino acids long. The V gene's germline CDR1 is WSHSY and CDR2 SAAADI. The ends lost 2 bases at V and 4 bases at J; junction bases unmatched: 8.